This T cell receptor (beta chain) was obtained from a study of blood T cell repertoires in COVID-19. The wider study: Researchers got acute and convalescent COVID-19 samples from the United States, Italy and Spain. T cells, B-cell-depleted T cells, or PBMCs provided the cDNA or gDNA that served as material.

The CDR3 has 13 amino acids. Germline-derived CDR1 and CDR2 are MNHEY and SVGAGI. The V end lost 11 bases, the J end lost 0 bases, and 13 bases lay between the germline ends. Clones were read by immunoSEQ multiplex PCR, and TCRdb kept only the in-frame ones, dropping some. The sample has tens of thousands of clones, just over 70% seen once. The TCR sequence derives from a woman aged 55-70 years who had been exposed to COVID-19. The chain is built from TRBV6-5 and TRBJ1-2; D is perhaps TRBD1 (5 bases). Sample: PBMCs or T cells enriched from blood (not recorded which). As DNA, the CDR3 is TGTGCCGCCCTGGGGGGAGCTAACTATGGCTACACCTTC. Its protein is CAALGGANYGYTF.